The subject of this entry is one T cell receptor beta chain. The 5'RACE method, run with constant-segment primers, produced TCR alpha and TCR beta cDNA libraries (carrying sample barcodes and UMIs). From the 5' RACE reads, TCRdb called clonotypes with MiXCR, one entry per CDR3 protein. The repertoire holds a few hundred thousand distinct CDR3 sequences, about 23% seen once, with roughly an eighth in the top ten. These data come from a study of T-cell memory formation after mild COVID-19. This sequence was found in an adult woman who had mild COVID-19 (a few samples of this study predate the infection). Cell type and time point are not known. The specimen was PBMCs or a T cell subset sorted from them (not recorded which).

The CDR3 reads CSASRQGWDNEQFF. Written as DNA, the CDR3 is TGCAGTGCTAGCCGACAGGGTTGGGACAATGAGCAGTTCTTC. This chain joins TRBV20-1 and TRBJ2-1; 7 positions match TRBD1. The CDR3 length is 14 residues. The J segment lost 5 bases and the V segment lost 3 bases, leaving 7 bases of the junction unmatched. Germline V CDR1 and CDR2: DFQATT, SNEGSKA (reference sequence).